Listed here is a single T cell receptor (beta chain). Which antigen it targets is not known. Per-base qualities were not stored, and no clone one base away is much larger. Here V drops 4 bases and J drops 5 bases, and the junction holds 9 bases not matched to any gene. The CDR3, from cysteine to phenylalanine, totals 16 residues. Here the CDR3 DNA is all that survives: 48 bases in frame from base 1. The germline V gene gives CDR1 as ENHRY and CDR2 as SYGVKD. Amplification of TCR beta CDR3 regions was carried out from RNA transcripts. A first-round RT-PCR of the TCR CDR3 used the HTBI primer set with the Qiagen OneStep RT-PCR kit. The libraries were constructed in a second round of multiplex PCR and then size-selected and purified. Libraries were sequenced paired-end with 100 bp reads on an Illumina HiSeq2000. The authors' pipeline ran thus. SOAPnuke was used to process the raw data, removing reads that contained adapters or uncalled bases, had a mean Phred below 15, or lacked an exact match to the constant primer or identifier. High-quality paired reads were merged with COPE v1.2.5, and unique nucleotide sequences were defined as clonotypes. MiTCR v1.1 was used to align clonotypes to the IMGT TRBV, TRBD and TRBJ reference segments. The analysis was restricted to V-J combinations with a frequency above 0.0001, which together covered just over 98% of the repertoires. The TCS score was defined as F50 (clonal expansion) divided by E x V (chaos), with BLOSUM62-based TCRdist calculated between CDR3 peptides within each V-J. Welch's t-statistics and random forest reduced 450 to 600 V-J features to about 13, which were used in a naive Bayes classifier (R e1071). The public reads were run again by TCRdb, first through fastp at Q25 and then through MiXCR, and only productive beta chains were kept. Every CDR3 protein is listed once, alongside the most common genes and DNA of its rows. These V and J calls are TCRdb output, not the study's own analysis. Within this sample are approximately 590,000 distinct CDR3 sequences, with roughly 50% of them counted one time only. Of the sample, roughly 8.2% is held by the ten largest clones.

These data come from a study of T cells in Graves' hyperthyroidism and ophthalmopathy (dated by TCRdb to about 2019). A note on the overall study: To identify distinguishing TCR V-J signatures, a discovery cohort of 90 to 100 patients was used, comprising some 43 with Graves' ophthalmopathy and 57 with stable Graves' hyperthyroidism. The study also compared thyroid tissue and blood T-cell repertoires from about 6 Graves' hyperthyroidism patients. Whether ophthalmopathy could be predicted prospectively was tested in an independent validation cohort made up of approximately 19 hyperthyroidism patients plus 17 patients who later progressed to ophthalmopathy. After sampling, hyperthyroidism patients received methimazole starting at 30 mg daily, and ophthalmopathy patients received high-dose intravenous methylprednisolone. The roughly 94 discovery patients were randomly divided into training and test sets at a 7:3 ratio. The paper reports TCR Vbeta CDR3 sequencing of approximately 130 peripheral blood samples: around 45 ophthalmopathy, roughly 74 hyperthyroidism and approximately 17 progressor patients.

Graves' hyperthyroidism was defined as stable when no progression to ophthalmopathy occurred over 18 months of follow-up. Hyperthyroidism patients were newly diagnosed, with disease duration under 2 months, and aged 18 to 65 years. Any patient with an uncontrolled infection, another autoimmune disease, pregnancy or lactation was excluded. Diagnoses were established on the basis of clinical symptoms, serum thyroxine and TRAb, thyroid ultrasound, and orbital computed tomography. Total RNA was extracted with Trizol reagent, and quality was checked on an Agilent 2100 Bioanalyzer. Study-wide findings and limitations: In validation, the model predicted progression to ophthalmopathy a median of about 6.5 months before onset, with roughly 68% sensitivity and 72.22% specificity. Ophthalmopathy was separated from stable hyperthyroidism by a 13 V-J signature model, with approximately 85% sensitivity and about 81% specificity obtained in cross-validation and 80%/75% obtained in testing. Sample size was not statistically predetermined, and blinding of investigators to group allocation was not performed. Most expanded thyroid clonotypes (frequency above 0.001) were also found in blood, which suggests that blood repertoires may mirror thyroid immune responses.

The rearrangement joined TRBV10-3 to TRBJ1-1; TRBD1 matches 11 bases in the middle. Specimen: peripheral blood or thyroid tissue (not recorded which). The sequence was collected from a young woman with Graves' hyperthyroidism. Donor details come from another sample of the same person, matched by shared clones. The CDR3 reads as follows: CAISAKDRGQGTEAFF. The nucleotide sequence reads as follows: TGTGCCATCAGTGCTAAGGACAGGGGGCAAGGGACTGAAGCTTTCTTT.